Below, 30 T cell receptor beta chains from the same sample are listed, as sequenced in a study of T cells in Graves' hyperthyroidism and ophthalmopathy. Template material for amplifying TCR beta CDR3 regions consisted of RNA transcripts. HTBI primers were the set used in a first-round RT-PCR of the TCR CDR3. TCRdb itself ran the multiplex PCR reads through MiXCR, one entry per CDR3 protein. Of roughly 500,000 distinct CDR3 sequences detected, 24% appear once; the ten largest clones hold about 11%. Sequenced input: blood. All receptors derive from a woman younger than 45 with Graves' ophthalmopathy.

This clonotype was observed many times. The rearrangement uses TRBV12-3 or TRBV12-4 and TRBJ1-1; D is ambiguous. Trimming left V 8 bases short and J 4 bases short, with 8 bases between. The CDR3 runs 11 residues. The chain's CDR3 is CASRLGTEAFF. CDR3 nucleotide sequence: TGTGCCAGCCGTCTTGGCACTGAAGCTTTCTTT.

The chain uses TRBV15 and TRBJ2-5; 13 bases match TRBD2. The V gene end was trimmed by 4 bases and the J gene end by 2 bases; junction bases not matched to a gene: 7. This CDR3 has 17 amino acids. Looked up from germline, CDR1 is LNHNV and CDR2 is YYDKDF (reference sequence). CDR3 sequence (DNA): TGTGCCACCAGCACCTGGGGACTAGCGGGATCTCAAGAGACCCAGTACTTC. Amino acids: CATSTWGLAGSQETQYF.

J is TRBJ2-3 and V is TRBV12-3 or TRBV12-4, with 7 bases fitting TRBD2. The CDR3 consists of 15 residues. The ends lost 5 bases at V and 10 bases at J; junction bases unmatched: 15. CDR3 nucleotide sequence: TGTGCCAGCAGTGGTAGCGGGCTAGCCTCCTCCTCGCAGTATTTT. This translates into CASSGSGLASSSQYF.

This clonotype was counted ten times or more. The gene calls are TRBV6-1 and TRBJ1-1; D is unresolved. Trimming removed 8 bases at V and 1 base at J, with 11 bases between. This CDR3 has 13 amino acids. CDR1 is MNHNS and CDR2 is SASEGT in the germline V gene. Written as DNA, the CDR3 is TGTGCCAGCGGGAGGGAATGGAACACTGAAGCTTTCTTT. Encoded protein: CASGREWNTEAFF.

With regard to this clonotype: This may stem from a read error, because a much larger clone lies one nucleotide away. This rearrangement joins TRBV6-1 to TRBJ1-2; D is uncertain. This CDR3 is 14 amino acids long. Germline lookup yields CDR1 MNHNS and CDR2 SASEGT. The CDR3 sequence is CASSEVGQNYGYAF. CDR3 bases: TGTGCCAGCAGTGAAGTCGGGCAGAACTATGGCTACGCCTTC.

This rearrangement joins TRBV20-1 to TRBJ1-1; maybe TRBD1 (5 bases). Germline values: CDR1 DFQATT, CDR2 SNEGSKA (reference sequence). The CDR3 totals 15 residues. V was pared by 0 bases and J by 4 bases, with 15 bases between. CDR3 sequence reads: CSARDEGYGGTEAFF. The CDR3 bases are TGCAGTGCTAGAGATGAGGGGTACGGTGGCACTGAAGCTTTCTTT.

This clonotype came up many times. The chain has TRBV6-2 or TRBV6-3 and TRBJ2-5; 10 positions match TRBD1. There are 14 residues in the CDR3. CDR1 is MNHEY and CDR2 is SVGEGT in the germline V gene. V lost 4 bases to trimming and J lost 5 bases; unmatched junction nucleotides: 4. CDR3 sequence reads: CASSWTGGWETQYF. The CDR3 bases are TGTGCCAGCAGTTGGACAGGGGGTTGGGAGACCCAGTACTTC.

This clonotype was observed many times. V usage is TRBV2 and J usage is TRBJ1-5, with a tentative D call TRBD1 (6 bases). The germline gives CDR1 SNHLY, CDR2 FYNNEI. CDR3 size: 15 residues. Trimming cost V 7 bases and J 4 bases, with 17 bases left between them. CDR3 coding DNA: TGTGCCAGCACTTCCCAGGGGTTCGAAAATCAGCCCCAGCATTTT. Encoded protein: CASTSQGFENQPQHF.

This clonotype was found many times. The V and J genes are TRBV3-1 and TRBJ2-7; 8 positions match TRBD1. Germline-derived CDR1 and CDR2 are LGHDT and YNNKEL (reference sequence). Trimming took 4 bases from V and 1 from J; bases not matched to a gene: 3. The CDR3 runs to 14 residues. The CDR3 loop reads CASSRTGGSYEQYF. The DNA for the CDR3 is TGTGCCAGCAGCCGTACAGGGGGTTCCTACGAGCAGTACTTC.

The chain couples TRBV9 to TRBJ2-7; possibly TRBD1 for D (5 bases). Germline V gene data show CDR1 as SGDLS and CDR2 as YYNGEE. V lost 0 bases, J lost 6 bases, and 13 bases lay in between. The CDR3 totals 14 residues. CDR3: CASSVGNVGPEQYF. CDR3 sequence (DNA): TGTGCCAGCAGCGTAGGCAATGTGGGGCCCGAGCAGTACTTC.

The rearrangement joins TRBV20-1 to TRBJ2-7, with 11 bases lining up with TRBD1. J gave up 1 base and V 8 bases, and 4 bases lay outside the gene matches. CDR1 and CDR2 from the germline V gene are DFQATT and SNEGSKA (reference sequence). The CDR3 length is 13 residues. DNA for the CDR3: TGCAGTACCGGGACAGGGGGGTCCTACGAGCAGTACTTC. Its translation: CSTGTGGSYEQYF.

This clonotype was recorded at least ten times. DNA for the CDR3: TGTGCCAGCAGTGAAGGTACAGGGAGGGTCGAGCAGTACTTC. Protein product: CASSEGTGRVEQYF. The chain recombines TRBV6-1 with TRBJ2-7; D may be TRBD2 (7 bases). Germline-derived CDR1 and CDR2 are MNHNS and SASEGT. CDR3 length: 14 amino acids. The V end was cut by 1 base, the J end by 6 bases, with 13 bases between.

The gene calls are TRBV12-5 and TRBJ1-1; D is perhaps TRBD1 (5 bases). Trimming removed 5 bases at V and 5 bases at J, with 18 bases between. The CDR3 covers 15 residues. The germline V gene encodes CDR1 LGHNT and CDR2 FRNRAP. CDR3 sequence reads: CASGPSPDKGTEAFF. The CDR3 region has the DNA TGTGCTAGTGGTCCCTCCCCGGACAAGGGGACTGAAGCTTTCTTT.

This clonotype was found many times. The V gene is TRBV28, the J gene TRBJ2-7; D ambiguous. Germline-derived CDR1 and CDR2 are MDHEN and SYDVKM. Trimming took off 2 bases at V and 7 bases at J, with 9 bases between the two ends. CDR3 length equals 12 residues. The CDR3 bases are TGTGCCAGCAGTTTAATGAGTAGGGAGCAGTACTTC. Residues: CASSLMSREQYF.

This clonotype was counted many times. CDR3 in DNA: TGCAGCGACGGATTCGGGGGTATGCGAACTGAAGCTTTCTTT. Encoded protein: CSDGFGGMRTEAFF. The rearrangement uses TRBV29-1 and TRBJ1-1, with D possibly being TRBD1 (5 bases). This CDR3 spans 14 amino acids. In germline, CDR1 is SQVTM, CDR2 ANQGSEA. Trimming stripped 7 bases from V and 5 bases from J, with 20 bases between.

Concerning this clonotype: A clone one base away is much larger, so this may be a read error. The chain uses TRBV12-3 or TRBV12-4 and TRBJ2-2, with 10 bases aligning to TRBD1. The CDR3 has 15 amino acids. This CDR3 is CASSLGQGNTGELCF. CDR3 nucleotides: TGTGCCAGCAGTTTGGGACAGGGGAACACCGGGGAGCTGTGTTTT.

This clonotype appeared once. The chain employs TRBV5-1 and TRBJ1-6, with D possibly TRBD1 on 5 matching bases. Germline CDR1 is SGHRS and CDR2 is YFSETQ. This CDR3 contains 14 residues. Trimming removed 4 bases at V and 7 bases at J, with 12 bases between. The CDR3 DNA sequence: TGCGCCAGCAGCCATGGGACCGACAATTCACCCCTCCACTTT. It specifies CASSHGTDNSPLHF.

In this sample, this clonotype turned up many times. This chain uses TRBV30 with TRBJ1-2, with a tentative D call TRBD1 (5 bases). Trimming removed 7 bases from V and 3 bases from J, with 15 bases in between. The CDR3 runs 13 residues. Looked up from germline, CDR1 is GTSNPN and CDR2 is SVGIG (reference sequence). The CDR3 sequence: CASQRGRDYGYTF. As DNA, the CDR3 is TGTGCCTCCCAAAGGGGCAGAGACTATGGCTACACCTTC.

J is TRBJ2-5 and V is TRBV19; 8 bases agree with TRBD1. Germline loops: CDR1 LNHDA, CDR2 SQIVND (reference sequence). V dropped 4 bases and J dropped 1; count of bases not matched to a gene: 8. The CDR3 sequence is 16 residues long. The CDR3 DNA reads as TGTGCCAGTAGTACGAACAGGGGGTCGAGCCAAGAGACCCAGTACTTC. Translating gives CASSTNRGSSQETQYF.

This clonotype was counted many times. This chain uses TRBV12-3 or TRBV12-4 with TRBJ1-2; tentative D call: TRBD1 (5 bases). The CDR3 consists of 13 residues. The germline V and J ends were trimmed by 3 bases and 5 bases, with 10 bases remaining between them. As DNA, the CDR3 is TGTGCCAGCAGTTTGGGGGAGCCGTATGGCTACACCTTC. Translated, it gives CASSLGEPYGYTF.

This clonotype has a count of ten or more. This CDR3 is CASSQVGLGYEQYF. CDR3 nucleotide sequence: TGTGCCAGCAGCCAAGTGGGACTAGGCTACGAGCAGTACTTC. This chain uses TRBV3-1 with TRBJ2-7; 8 nucleotides align to TRBD2. Germline V gene sequence: CDR1 LGHDT, CDR2 YNNKEL (reference sequence). V dropped 1 base and J dropped 3; count of bases not matched to a gene: 2. The CDR3 is made up of 14 amino acids.

V usage is TRBV6-1 and J usage is TRBJ2-7; D not certain. This CDR3 has 14 residues. V lost 0 bases, J lost 1 base, and 7 bases lay in between. Germline CDR1 MNHNS, CDR2 SASEGT. CDR3 nucleotide sequence: TGTGCCAGCAGTGAAGCCTGGCGGTCCTACGAGCAGTACTTC. Amino acids: CASSEAWRSYEQYF.

This clonotype was counted a single time. The chain carries TRBV12-3 or TRBV12-4 and TRBJ1-2; D call uncertain. V lost 5 bases and J lost 8, with 18 bases in between. This CDR3 is built from 14 residues. The CDR3 coding sequence is TGTGCCAGCAGTCCCAGCCCGCGGGAAGGAGGCTACACCTTC. This translates into CASSPSPREGGYTF.

In this sample, this clonotype turned up many times. V gene TRBV12-3 or TRBV12-4 combines with J gene TRBJ1-1, with 7 bases fitting TRBD1. V lost 6 bases to trimming and J lost 5 bases; unmatched junction nucleotides: 6. CDR3 length: 13 residues. This CDR3 reads CASSTGARTEAFF. DNA of the CDR3: TGTGCCAGCAGCACAGGGGCCCGAACTGAAGCTTTCTTT.

The J gene is TRBJ2-2, the V gene TRBV28; TRBD1 matches 11 bases. The germline gives CDR1 MDHEN, CDR2 SYDVKM. There are 16 residues in the CDR3. V shed 4 bases and J 1 base; nucleotides not matched to a gene: 2. The CDR3, as DNA: TGTGCCAGCAGTTCGGACAGGGGGCTGAACACCGGGGAGCTGTTTTTT. Its translation is CASSSDRGLNTGELFF.

This clonotype was seen ten or more times. The rearrangement links TRBV7-9 to TRBJ2-7; D is unclear. CDR1 and CDR2 (germline): SEHNR, FQNEAQ (reference sequence). V lost 5 bases to trimming and J lost 0 bases, with 14 bases between them. The CDR3 covers 15 residues. The CDR3 coding sequence is TGTGCCAGCAGCCAACTCACACCCGGCTCCTACGAGCAGTACTTC. Translating gives CASSQLTPGSYEQYF.

This clonotype was counted many times. The genes are TRBV24-1 and TRBJ1-1; no firm D call. V shed 0 bases and J shed 12 bases, with 13 bases lying between them. From germline, CDR1 is KGHDR and CDR2 SFDVKD. This CDR3 spans 13 amino acids. In nucleotides, the CDR3 is TGTGCCACCAGTGATTTGCTGGGAGGGCGAACTTTCTTT. It translates to CATSDLLGGRTFF.

The chain links TRBV12-3 or TRBV12-4 to TRBJ1-2; D is uncertain. This CDR3 spans 14 amino acids. V was shortened by 3 bases and J by 7 bases, with 15 bases between the two germline ends. CDR3 nucleotides: TGTGCCAGCAGTTTTCTGGACCGTAGGGCTGGCTACACCTTC. The encoded protein is CASSFLDRRAGYTF.

This clonotype was counted a few times. V gene TRBV6-1 combines with J gene TRBJ2-7, with 7 nucleotides matching TRBD1. The CDR3 runs to 15 residues. V gave up 6 bases and J gave up 0 bases; unmatched junction bases: 8. Germline lookup yields CDR1 MNHNS and CDR2 SASEGT. In DNA form, the CDR3 reads TGTGCCAGCAGAATACCGGGACAGATCTCCTACGAGCAGTACTTC. This sequence encodes CASRIPGQISYEQYF.

The chain combines TRBV10-1 with TRBJ2-7; D remains unclear. Germline values: CDR1 WNHNN, CDR2 SYGVQD (reference sequence). This CDR3 is 13 amino acids long. Between the trimmed V and J ends, which lost 0 bases and 0 bases, there was a span of 3 bases. DNA for the CDR3: TGCGCCAGCAGTGAGTCTTTCTCCTACGAGCAGTACTTC. Amino acid sequence: CASSESFSYEQYF.